This is a list of T cell receptor beta chains from one sample in a study of blood T cells in healthy people across ages. Using its own MiXCR run on the 5' RACE reads, TCRdb lists one record per CDR3 protein. In the table there are about 1.4 million distinct CDR3 sequences, approximately 63% of which are singletons. The sequenced sample was blood. Receptor source: a man in his late teens or twenties in good health. CDR3s include the opening cysteine and the closing phenylalanine or tryptophan. Each record gives: J gene, V gene, D gene, clone size, CDR3 protein, CDR3 DNA. D genes are given only for firm matches. Size values are once, few and many counts, or a class for expanded clones, and some rows have none.

j_call: TRBJ1-2; v_call: TRBV12-3/TRBV12-4; d_call: TRBD1; clone_size: -; cdr3_aa: CASSLRRGSVLWGAYGYTF; cdr3_nt: TGTGCCAGCAGTTTACGCAGGGGGAGCGTACTATGGGGGGCCTATGGCTACACCTTC
j_call: TRBJ1-6; v_call: TRBV6-5; d_call: -; clone_size: -; cdr3_aa: CASSQSGENSPLHF; cdr3_nt: TGTGCCAGCAGTCAATCCGGGGAAAATTCACCCCTCCACTTT
j_call: TRBJ2-3; v_call: TRBV29-1; d_call: -; clone_size: few; cdr3_aa: CSVAASTDTQYF; cdr3_nt: TGCAGCGTTGCAGCTAGCACAGATACGCAGTATTTT
j_call: TRBJ1-2; v_call: TRBV10-3; d_call: -; clone_size: -; cdr3_aa: CATLVRFYGYTF; cdr3_nt: TGTGCCACCTTAGTCAGGTTCTATGGCTACACCTTC
j_call: TRBJ1-2; v_call: TRBV4-1; d_call: -; clone_size: -; cdr3_aa: CASSPTPGGRVNIYGYTF; cdr3_nt: TGCGCCAGCAGCCCCACTCCGGGGGGGAGGGTGAATATCTATGGCTACACCTTC
j_call: TRBJ2-5; v_call: TRBV19; d_call: -; clone_size: -; cdr3_aa: CASSIRTEQETQYF; cdr3_nt: TGTGCCAGTAGTATCCGGACAGAACAAGAGACCCAGTACTTC
j_call: TRBJ2-7; v_call: TRBV4-1; d_call: -; clone_size: -; cdr3_aa: CASSPSNAYEQYF; cdr3_nt: TGCGCCAGCAGCCCCTCTAACGCCTACGAGCAGTACTTC
j_call: TRBJ2-3; v_call: TRBV4-1; d_call: -; clone_size: -; cdr3_aa: CASSPGEPWDTQYF; cdr3_nt: TGCGCCAGCAGCCCCGGCGAGCCATGGGATACGCAGTATTTT
j_call: TRBJ2-7; v_call: TRBV5-8; d_call: -; clone_size: -; cdr3_aa: CASSIRGLLEQYF; cdr3_nt: TGTGCCAGCAGCATCCGCGGGCTATTAGAGCAGTACTTC
j_call: TRBJ1-2; v_call: TRBV2; d_call: -; clone_size: few; cdr3_aa: CASRTTAPSFGYTF; cdr3_nt: TGTGCCAGCAGGACGACTGCTCCCTCCTTTGGCTACACCTTC
j_call: TRBJ2-1; v_call: TRBV27; d_call: TRBD1; clone_size: -; cdr3_aa: CASSLYGTAQETQFF; cdr3_nt: TGTGCCAGCAGTTTATATGGGACAGCCCAAGAGACCCAGTTCTTC
j_call: TRBJ2-6; v_call: TRBV28; d_call: -; clone_size: -; cdr3_aa: CASSELRGRRTGANVLTF; cdr3_nt: TGTGCCAGCAGTGAACTGAGGGGTAGGAGAACTGGGGCCAACGTCCTGACTTTC
j_call: TRBJ2-7; v_call: TRBV24-1; d_call: TRBD1; clone_size: -; cdr3_aa: CATSGLRDRDSYEQYF; cdr3_nt: TGTGCCACCAGTGGACTCCGGGACAGGGACTCCTACGAGCAGTACTTC
j_call: TRBJ2-7; v_call: TRBV20-1; d_call: TRBD2; clone_size: -; cdr3_aa: CSVSQRDYPYEQYF; cdr3_nt: TGCAGTGTCTCCCAGAGGGACTACCCCTACGAGCAGTACTTC
j_call: TRBJ2-7; v_call: TRBV10-3; d_call: -; clone_size: few; cdr3_aa: CAILGGSEQYF; cdr3_nt: TGTGCCATTTTGGGGGGCAGCGAGCAGTACTTC
j_call: TRBJ2-7; v_call: TRBV29-1; d_call: -; clone_size: few; cdr3_aa: CSAGQQSTYEQYF; cdr3_nt: TGCAGCGCCGGCCAGCAATCCACCTACGAGCAGTACTTC
j_call: TRBJ1-5; v_call: TRBV5-1; d_call: -; clone_size: -; cdr3_aa: CASSMGTDQPQHF; cdr3_nt: TGCGCCAGCAGCATGGGGACGGATCAGCCCCAGCATTTT
j_call: TRBJ2-1; v_call: TRBV10-3; d_call: -; clone_size: -; cdr3_aa: CAISLGGNEQFF; cdr3_nt: TGTGCCATCAGCCTTGGGGGAAATGAGCAGTTCTTC
j_call: TRBJ2-1; v_call: TRBV12-3/TRBV12-4; d_call: -; clone_size: -; cdr3_aa: CASSYTYWNEQFF; cdr3_nt: TGTGCCAGCAGCTATACGTATTGGAATGAGCAGTTCTTC
j_call: TRBJ2-6; v_call: TRBV4-1; d_call: -; clone_size: few; cdr3_aa: CASRGLQGVVTNVLTF; cdr3_nt: TGCGCCAGCAGGGGTCTCCAGGGAGTAGTGACCAACGTCCTGACTTTC
j_call: TRBJ2-1; v_call: TRBV5-1; d_call: -; clone_size: -; cdr3_aa: CASSSTLSNEQFF; cdr3_nt: TGCGCCAGCAGCTCCACCCTTTCGAATGAGCAGTTCTTC
j_call: TRBJ2-1; v_call: TRBV7-2; d_call: -; clone_size: few; cdr3_aa: CASSPGVGYNEQFF; cdr3_nt: TGTGCCAGCAGCCCCGGAGTTGGGTACAATGAGCAGTTCTTC
j_call: TRBJ2-7; v_call: TRBV4-1; d_call: TRBD2; clone_size: -; cdr3_aa: CASSQSSGRSYEQYF; cdr3_nt: TGCGCCAGCAGCCAATCCAGCGGGAGATCCTACGAGCAGTACTTC
j_call: TRBJ2-7; v_call: TRBV6-5; d_call: -; clone_size: -; cdr3_aa: CASSEDSQEQYF; cdr3_nt: TGTGCCAGCAGTGAAGACAGTCAGGAGCAGTACTTC
j_call: TRBJ1-2; v_call: TRBV6-4; d_call: TRBD1; clone_size: -; cdr3_aa: CASSDTDREGTPMIEGYTF; cdr3_nt: TGTGCCAGCAGTGACACCGACAGGGAAGGAACACCCATGATTGAGGGCTACACCTTC
j_call: TRBJ1-1; v_call: TRBV10-3; d_call: -; clone_size: -; cdr3_aa: CAISKTRNTEAFF; cdr3_nt: TGTGCCATCAGTAAAACCAGAAACACTGAAGCTTTCTTT
j_call: TRBJ1-1; v_call: TRBV20-1; d_call: -; clone_size: -; cdr3_aa: CSAITGFEGDTEAFF; cdr3_nt: TGCAGTGCTATTACGGGGTTTGAAGGGGACACTGAAGCTTTCTTT
j_call: TRBJ1-1; v_call: TRBV7-9; d_call: TRBD1; clone_size: few; cdr3_aa: CASSFGRQGVDTEAFF; cdr3_nt: TGTGCCAGCAGCTTCGGGCGACAGGGGGTCGACACTGAAGCTTTCTTT
j_call: TRBJ2-7; v_call: TRBV25-1; d_call: -; clone_size: -; cdr3_aa: CASSEWDTHEQYF; cdr3_nt: TGTGCCAGCAGTGAATGGGACACCCACGAGCAGTACTTC
j_call: TRBJ2-2; v_call: TRBV6-5; d_call: -; clone_size: -; cdr3_aa: CASSRSWGSGELFF; cdr3_nt: TGTGCCAGCAGTCGATCGTGGGGATCCGGGGAGCTGTTTTTT
j_call: TRBJ2-7; v_call: TRBV2; d_call: -; clone_size: -; cdr3_aa: CASTRQAPGLDEQYF; cdr3_nt: TGTGCCAGCACAAGACAAGCCCCGGGTTTGGACGAGCAGTACTTC
j_call: TRBJ2-5; v_call: TRBV20-1; d_call: -; clone_size: few; cdr3_aa: CSARPPWAADIETQYF; cdr3_nt: TGCAGTGCTAGACCTCCTTGGGCAGCCGACATCGAGACCCAGTACTTC
j_call: TRBJ1-2; v_call: TRBV27; d_call: TRBD1; clone_size: once; cdr3_aa: CASRPTGADGYTF; cdr3_nt: TGTGCCAGCAGACCGACAGGGGCGGACGGCTACACCTTC
j_call: TRBJ2-2; v_call: TRBV10-3; d_call: TRBD1; clone_size: -; cdr3_aa: CAISRQGGNTRELFF; cdr3_nt: TGTGCCATCAGTCGACAGGGGGGAAACACCAGGGAGCTGTTTTTT
j_call: TRBJ1-1; v_call: TRBV12-3/TRBV12-4; d_call: -; clone_size: -; cdr3_aa: CAGSPRGGENTEAFF; cdr3_nt: TGTGCCGGCAGTCCCCGGGGGGGAGAGAACACTGAAGCTTTCTTT